This TCR beta chain originates from a study of shared clonotypes between healthy human individuals. Measured with immunoSEQ multiplex PCR; TCRdb has only the in-frame clones, and not every one. The table has 150,000 to 200,000 clones, roughly 70% seen once; the top ten hold about 9.4%. This CDR3 is built from 15 residues. Trimming removed 2 bases from V and 5 bases from J, with 12 bases in between. Germline-derived CDR1 and CDR2 are MGHRA and YSYEKL. This clone has just one count. Donors, healthy HIV-negative adults, lacked recent acute infections or vaccinations. Source material: memory CD4+ T cells sorted from blood. Stated subset: CD45RA-negative fraction. The chain carries TRBV4-1 and TRBJ2-2; possibly TRBD2 for D (5 bases). This TCR was sampled from a man aged 25 to 40 in good health. Here the CDR3 reads CASSQFRSGTGELFF. In DNA, the CDR3 is TGCGCCAGCAGCCAATTCCGGTCGGGGACCGGGGAGCTGTTTTTT.